This TCR beta chain was found in a study of blood T cell repertoires in COVID-19. Turning to the study itself: Nucleic acid was either cDNA or gDNA, and it came from T cells, B-cell-depleted T cells, or PBMCs.

Adults between roughly 18 and 95 years of age took part from under 30 US areas. Cohort assignment relied on participant-reported clinical history. Original data processing: Quantification of nucleated cells was approximated via reference gene primer amplification. Profiled with immunoSEQ multiplex PCR; TCRdb holds only in-frame clones, not every one. D and trimming come from the DNA, and the V and J calls and clone size come from that table. This table has fewer than 350,000 clones, 85% to 90% appearing once. This sequence was found in a woman aged 18-29 years with acute COVID-19. The sequenced sample consisted of PBMCs or T cells enriched from blood (not recorded which).

CDR3 DNA sequence: TGTGCCAGTAGCGACAGGTCCACCGAGCAGTACTTC. It codes for CASSDRSTEQYF. The chain combines TRBV19 with TRBJ2-7; tentatively, D is TRBD1 (6 bases). The CDR3 has 12 amino acids. Trimming pared 6 bases from V and 6 bases from J, leaving 12 bases between. CDR1 is LNHDA, CDR2 SQIVND, per germline (reference sequence).